Described below is a single T cell receptor (beta chain) sequence and its context. Its target is unknown. The treatment: 15 to 20 received Ad26.COV2.S at low or high dose, single or two shots; several received placebo; per-sample allocation not given. Samples were taken on day 63 after the first vaccine or placebo injection. An Ad26 vector expressing Wuhan-strain SARS-CoV-2 spike served as the vaccine. Profiled with immunoSEQ multiplex PCR; TCRdb holds only in-frame clones, not every one. The sample includes about 370,000 clones, roughly 90% of them seen just once. These data are taken from a study of Ad26.COV2.S vaccination and SARS-CoV-2 variants. Study-level background: A COV1001 Ad26.COV2.S trial-arm participant provided the sample. Overall study findings and caveats: People who got the vaccine or the placebo had similar non-spike TCR breadth. Relative to placebo recipients, vaccine recipients exhibited elevated spike-specific TCR breadth.

Germline lookup yields CDR1 MNHEY and CDR2 SMNVEV (reference sequence). V dropped 10 bases and J dropped 4 bases, with 14 bases sitting between them. This CDR3 has 12 residues. This chain connects TRBV27 to TRBJ2-7, with D possibly being TRBD2 (5 bases). The TCR comes from a person between 18 and 65 years old who received the Ad26.COV2.S COVID-19 vaccine or a placebo. Sequencing was performed on peripheral blood, taken in a trial of Ad26.COV2.S vaccine versus placebo. CDR3 DNA sequence: TGTGCCACGTCCAGCGGCCCGTACGAGCAGTACTTC. It translates to CATSSGPYEQYF.